These 23 T cell receptor beta chains were sequenced from one sample in a study of blood T cell repertoires in COVID-19. Clones were read by immunoSEQ multiplex PCR, and TCRdb kept only the in-frame ones, dropping some. The table has about 220,000 clones, approximately 82% seen once. Sequenced material: PBMCs or T cells enriched from blood (not recorded which). The receptors were gathered from a man in his forties who had recovered from COVID-19.

The CDR3 region has the DNA TGTGCCACCAGCAGCCCTTCGGGTACCCCTTTCGGTGAGCAGTTCTTC. This codes for CATSSPSGTPFGEQFF. The chain employs TRBV15 and TRBJ2-1, with no clear D. The CDR3 length is 16 residues. Germline values: CDR1 LNHNV, CDR2 YYDKDF (reference sequence). The germline V and J ends were trimmed by 3 bases and 9 bases, with 21 bases remaining between them.

This chain connects TRBV7-6 to TRBJ1-6; no clear D. This CDR3 has 17 amino acids. The germline V and J ends were trimmed by 5 bases and 0 bases, with 14 bases remaining between them. Germline-derived CDR1 and CDR2 are SGHVS and FNYEAQ. The CDR3 loop is CASSKEATSSYNSPLHF. The CDR3 DNA reads TGTGCCAGCAGCAAAGAGGCTACGAGCTCCTATAATTCACCCCTCCACTTT.

This chain joins TRBV4-2 and TRBJ1-6; the match to TRBD1 covers 9 bases. In germline, CDR1 is LGHNA, CDR2 YNFKEQ. The CDR3 loop spans 17 amino acids. The V and J ends lost 3 bases and 5 bases, in that order; junction bases with no gene match: 8. CDR3 nucleotide sequence: TGTGCCAGCAGCCAGGGTCCGGGACAGGGAAATAATTCACCCCTCCACTTT. Encoded protein: CASSQGPGQGNNSPLHF.

The gene calls are TRBV7-3 and TRBJ2-5; tentative D call: TRBD1 (6 bases). The CDR3 has 15 amino acids. CDR1 and CDR2 (germline): SGHTA, FQGTGA. V gave up 3 bases and J gave up 5 bases, with 16 bases separating them. CDR3 sequence reads: CASSFGTNPVETQYF. The CDR3 region has the DNA TGTGCCAGCAGCTTCGGGACAAACCCAGTGGAGACCCAGTACTTC.

The chain has TRBV11-2 and TRBJ2-7; 10 bases align to TRBD2. The V and J ends lost 0 bases and 5 bases, in that order; junction bases with no gene match: 7. The length of the CDR3 is 16 residues. Germline V CDR1 and CDR2: SGHAT, FQNNGV. The CDR3 loop reads CASSLERGTSAHEQYF. DNA of the CDR3: TGTGCCAGCAGCTTAGAAAGGGGGACTAGCGCCCACGAGCAGTACTTC. The complete variable domain, with remaining parts taken from reference TRBV11-2 and TRBJ2-7, reads EAGVAQSPRYKIIEKRQSVAFWCNPISGHATLYWYQQILGQGPKLLIQFQNNGVVDDSQLPKDRFSAERLKGVDSTLKIQPAKLEDSAVYLCASSLERGTSAHEQYFGPGTRLTVT.

The CDR3 sequence: CASSPATQETQYF. CDR3 bases: TGTGCCAGCTCACCAGCAACTCAAGAGACCCAGTACTTC. The chain recombines TRBV18 with TRBJ2-5; no clear D gene. Trimming took 2 bases from V and 2 from J, leaving 6 bases between them. CDR1 is KGHSH and CDR2 is LQKENI in the germline V gene. The CDR3 is 13 amino acids.

The rearrangement joins TRBV13 to TRBJ2-5, with D maybe TRBD2 (5 bases). In germline, CDR1 is PRHDT, CDR2 FYEKMQ (reference sequence). The CDR3 length is 14 residues. The V end was cut by 5 bases, the J end by 5 bases, with 15 bases between. In DNA, the CDR3 is TGTGCCAGCAGCCCACGGACTTCGCAGGAGACCCAGTACTTC. Translation gives CASSPRTSQETQYF. The full variable domain, with the rest looked up from reference TRBV13 and TRBJ2-5, is AAGVIQSPRHLIKEKRETATLKCYPIPRHDTVYWYQQGPGQDPQFLISFYEKMQSDKGSIPDRFSAQQFSDYHSELNMSSLELGDSALYFCASSPRTSQETQYFGPGTRLLVL.

As concerns this clone: The junction differs from germline at one of its ends, possibly a read error. The gene calls are TRBV29-1 and TRBJ1-2, with D tentatively TRBD1 (5 bases). CDR1 and CDR2 from the germline V gene are SQVTM and ANQGSEA. The CDR3 is 15 amino acids. This CDR3 is CSVEDKSWQGGGYTF. CDR3 nucleotides: TGCAGCGTTGAAGATAAGTCGTGGCAGGGTGGCGGCTACACCTTT.

This rearrangement joins TRBV2 to TRBJ1-2; TRBD1 is a possible D gene (6 bases). The V end was cut by 6 bases, the J end by 4 bases, with 18 bases between. This CDR3 contains 15 residues. CDR1 and CDR2 (germline): SNHLY, FYNNEI. CDR3 region: CASRKEGDTSYGYTF. The CDR3 coding sequence is TGTGCCAGCAGGAAAGAGGGGGACACCAGCTATGGCTACACCTTC.

This clone was observed a few times. This rearrangement joins TRBV7-3 to TRBJ2-2; TRBD1 might be the D (6 bases). This CDR3 has 14 residues. In germline, CDR1 is SGHTA, CDR2 FQGTGA. Trimming stripped 5 bases from V and 3 bases from J, with 10 bases between. The CDR3 loop is CASSVDSHTGELFF. Written as DNA, the CDR3 is TGTGCCAGCAGCGTGGACAGTCACACCGGGGAGCTGTTTTTT. Full variable domain (rest looked up from reference TRBV7-3 and TRBJ2-2): GAGVSQTPSNKVTEKGKYVELRCDPISGHTALYWYRQSLGQGPEFLIYFQGTGAADDSGLPNDRFFAVRPEGSVSTLKIQRTERGDSAVYLCASSVDSHTGELFFGEGSRLTVL.

The V and J genes are TRBV19 and TRBJ1-3; D not certain. Germline-derived CDR1 and CDR2 are LNHDA and SQIVND (reference sequence). The CDR3 has 15 residues. Trimming removed 3 bases from V and 0 bases from J, with 9 bases in between. The CDR3 here is CASSIFRSSGNTIYF. The CDR3 bases are TGTGCCAGTAGTATTTTTAGGAGCTCTGGAAACACCATATATTTT.

V and J are TRBV7-8 and TRBJ2-1; 9 nucleotides line up with TRBD2. CDR1 is SGHVS and CDR2 is FQNEAQ in the germline V gene. The CDR3 covers 15 residues. Germline trimming cut 4 bases from V and 1 base from J; bases unmatched to any gene: 2. The CDR3 region has the DNA TGTGCCAGCAGCTCGACTAGCGGATCCTACAATGAGCAGTTCTTC. Its protein is CASSSTSGSYNEQFF.

This clone was recorded once. This sequence joins TRBV5-5 and TRBJ1-2, with 10 bases that match TRBD1. The length of the CDR3 is 15 residues. CDR1 and CDR2 (germline): SGHKS, YYEKEE (reference sequence). J lost 4 bases, V lost 4 bases, and 7 bases had no gene match. The DNA of the CDR3 is TGTGCCAGCAGCCCCGGGACAGGGGATGTCTATGGCTACACCTTC. Its protein is CASSPGTGDVYGYTF.

The chain is built from TRBV9 and TRBJ1-5; D is perhaps TRBD1 (6 bases). The V end lost 3 bases, the J end lost 1 base, and 17 bases lay between the germline ends. Germline V gives CDR1 SGDLS, CDR2 YYNGEE. CDR3 length: 17 amino acids. The CDR3 loop reads CASSAGPGHTSNQPQHF. The CDR3 DNA sequence: TGTGCCAGCAGCGCGGGACCGGGACACACGAGCAATCAGCCCCAGCATTTT.

This clone was seen just once. The gene calls are TRBV28 and TRBJ2-7, with D possibly matching TRBD1 (5 bases). Trimming pared 8 bases from V and 4 bases from J, leaving 15 bases between. CDR1 and CDR2 from the germline V gene are MDHEN and SYDVKM. The CDR3 spans 13 residues. The DNA of the CDR3 is TGTGCCAGCGGAATATCAGACAGATACGAGCAGTACTTC. Encoded protein: CASGISDRYEQYF.

The V and J genes are TRBV6-2 or TRBV6-3 and TRBJ1-3; 8 bases fit TRBD1. With V trimmed by 5 bases and J by 0 bases, 3 bases remained unmatched. The CDR3 runs to 15 residues. Germline V gene data show CDR1 as MNHEY and CDR2 as SVGEGT. The DNA for the CDR3 is TGTGCCAGCAGTCCGGACAGGGACTCTGGAAACACCATATATTTT. It codes for CASSPDRDSGNTIYF.

The chain is built from TRBV6-2 or TRBV6-3 and TRBJ1-2; 7 positions agree with TRBD1. Germline CDR1 and CDR2: MNHEY and SVGEGT. V shed 4 bases, J shed 7 bases, and the junction held 6 bases outside the gene matches. The CDR3 has 13 residues. The CDR3 sequence is CASSLDRVGGYTF. CDR3 bases: TGTGCCAGCAGTTTAGACAGGGTCGGTGGCTACACCTTC.

This clone has only a few counts. J is TRBJ1-5 and V is TRBV7-6; D may be TRBD1 (5 bases). The CDR3 consists of 15 residues. V lost 5 bases to trimming and J lost 7 bases, with 18 bases between them. Germline lookup yields CDR1 SGHVS and CDR2 FNYEAQ. The DNA for the CDR3 is TGTGCCAGCAGCCCAGTCGGGGGGGATGGGCAGCCCCAGCATTTT. Residues: CASSPVGGDGQPQHF.

The rearrangement joins TRBV29-1 to TRBJ1-1; D unclear. CDR1 is SQVTM, CDR2 ANQGSEA, per germline. Deletions cut 4 bases from V and 4 bases from J, with 7 bases between. This CDR3 has 11 amino acids. CDR3 sequence reads: CSVGLGTEAFF. CDR3 in DNA: TGCAGCGTTGGCCTAGGCACTGAAGCTTTCTTT.

The chain links TRBV12-3 or TRBV12-4 to TRBJ2-1; D is unclear. The CDR3 totals 12 residues. V was pared by 5 bases and J by 4 bases, with 6 bases between. The CDR3 DNA sequence: TGTGCCAGCAGTAGCCCGTACAATGAGCAGTTCTTC. It encodes CASSSPYNEQFF.

This clone was seen only once. The chain employs TRBV19 and TRBJ2-1, with D possibly matching TRBD1 (6 bases). The CDR3 has 14 amino acids. The germline gives CDR1 LNHDA, CDR2 SQIVND (reference sequence). V lost 7 bases to trimming and J lost 8 bases, with 18 bases between them. CDR3 bases: TGTGCCAGTAAAGGTCGTCAGGGGCGGGATGAGCAGTTCTTC. Protein product: CASKGRQGRDEQFF.

This clone was counted a few times. CDR3 sequence reads: CASSDSRGDNSYNSPLHF. CDR3 DNA: TGTGCCAGCAGTGACTCCCGGGGGGACAACTCCTATAATTCACCCCTCCACTTT. The genes are TRBV9 and TRBJ1-6; D may be TRBD1 (6 bases). CDR3 length: 18 amino acids. V lost 5 bases to trimming and J lost 0 bases, with 18 bases between them. CDR1 is SGDLS and CDR2 is YYNGEE in the germline V gene.

This sequence joins TRBV19 and TRBJ1-5; 8 bases map to TRBD1. The CDR3 sequence is 15 residues long. Germline lookup yields CDR1 LNHDA and CDR2 SQIVND (reference sequence). V shed 6 bases, J shed 0 bases, and the junction held 4 bases outside the gene matches. The CDR3 protein is CASRDRDISNQPQHF. CDR3 coding DNA: TGTGCCAGTAGGGACAGGGATATTAGCAATCAGCCCCAGCATTTT.